This record looks at one T cell receptor (beta chain) sequence and its context. The sample is drawn from a study of blood T cell repertoires in COVID-19. The repertoire was sequenced with immunoSEQ multiplex PCR; TCRdb's copy has only in-frame clones and lacks some. The sample has about 280,000 clones, around 89% seen once. From germline, CDR1 is MNHNS and CDR2 SASEGT. The CDR3 loop spans 16 amino acids. The junction had 13 bases not matched to a gene; V was cut back by 3 bases and J by 8 bases. This receptor was identified in a man aged 35 to 55 with acute or convalescent COVID-19. This chain joins TRBV6-1 and TRBJ1-2, with 9 positions matching TRBD1. Specimen: peripheral blood. The CDR3 DNA follows: TGTGCCAGCAGTGATCCGGGACAGGGTGACCTTAGAGGCTACACCTTC. Translating gives CASSDPGQGDLRGYTF.